This T cell receptor (beta chain) originates from a study of patients and donors after allogeneic stem cell transplantation. This clonotype was picked up a small number of times. The germline V and J ends were trimmed by 4 bases and 2 bases, with 10 bases remaining between them. This CDR3 spans 13 amino acids. Germline CDR1 is SGHRS and CDR2 is YFSETQ. TCRdb redid the calling of the RT-PCR reads with MiXCR, one entry per CDR3 protein. The sample includes about a million distinct CDR3 sequences, around 17% of them seen just once. The sequence was collected from a human donor who was either an allogeneic HSCT recipient or a stem cell or donor lymphocyte infusion donor (not recorded which). It is not recorded whose cells these are; they may come from a transplant donor. The rearrangement joins TRBV5-1 to TRBJ2-7; possible D gene TRBD2, 5 bases. Sequences were obtained from blood, either unsorted or a sorted T cell fraction (not recorded which). The CDR3: CASSVETTYEQYF. The CDR3 nucleotides read TGCGCCAGCAGCGTCGAGACTACCTACGAGCAGTACTTC.